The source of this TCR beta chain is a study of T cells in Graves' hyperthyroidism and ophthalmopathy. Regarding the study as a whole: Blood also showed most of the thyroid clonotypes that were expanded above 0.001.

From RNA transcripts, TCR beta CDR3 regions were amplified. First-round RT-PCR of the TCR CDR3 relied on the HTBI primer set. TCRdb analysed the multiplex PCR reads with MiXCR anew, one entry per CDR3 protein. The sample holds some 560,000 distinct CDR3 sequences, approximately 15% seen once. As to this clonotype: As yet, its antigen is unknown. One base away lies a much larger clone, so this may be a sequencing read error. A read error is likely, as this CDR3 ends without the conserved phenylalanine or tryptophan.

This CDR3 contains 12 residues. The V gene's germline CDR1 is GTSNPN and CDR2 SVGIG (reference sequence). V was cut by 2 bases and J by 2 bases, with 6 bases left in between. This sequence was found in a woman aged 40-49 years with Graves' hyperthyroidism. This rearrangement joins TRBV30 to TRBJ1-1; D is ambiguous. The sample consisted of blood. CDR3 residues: CAWSYRNTEAFL. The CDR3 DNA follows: TGTGCCTGGAGTTACCGTAACACTGAAGCTTTCCTT.